This TCR beta chain was sequenced for a study of T cell responses to AZD1222 COVID-19 vaccine. The data were produced by immunoSEQ multiplex PCR, yet TCRdb's version contains in-frame clones alone and is incomplete. The table includes about 140,000 clones, less than 95% detected once. After removal of 8 bases from V and 6 bases from J, the junction contained 5 bases not matched to a gene. This CDR3 has 14 residues. Germline CDR1 reads MGHDK; CDR2 reads SYGVNS. The material was peripheral blood, obtained on day 0 of AZD1222 vaccination. The TCR comes from an adult in good health. This chain links TRBV25-1 with TRBJ2-2; 11 bases are a match to TRBD1. CDR3 sequence (DNA): TGTGCCAGCTCCGGGACAGGGGGTCCCGGGGAGCTGTTTTTT. Translating gives CASSGTGGPGELFF. The variable domain in full, with the rest retrieved from reference TRBV25-1 and TRBJ2-2, is EADIYQTPRYLVIGTGKKITLECSQTMGHDKMYWYQQDPGMELHLIHYSYGVNSTEKGDLSSESTVSRIRTEHFPLTLESARPSHTSQYLCASSGTGGPGELFFGEGSRLTVL.